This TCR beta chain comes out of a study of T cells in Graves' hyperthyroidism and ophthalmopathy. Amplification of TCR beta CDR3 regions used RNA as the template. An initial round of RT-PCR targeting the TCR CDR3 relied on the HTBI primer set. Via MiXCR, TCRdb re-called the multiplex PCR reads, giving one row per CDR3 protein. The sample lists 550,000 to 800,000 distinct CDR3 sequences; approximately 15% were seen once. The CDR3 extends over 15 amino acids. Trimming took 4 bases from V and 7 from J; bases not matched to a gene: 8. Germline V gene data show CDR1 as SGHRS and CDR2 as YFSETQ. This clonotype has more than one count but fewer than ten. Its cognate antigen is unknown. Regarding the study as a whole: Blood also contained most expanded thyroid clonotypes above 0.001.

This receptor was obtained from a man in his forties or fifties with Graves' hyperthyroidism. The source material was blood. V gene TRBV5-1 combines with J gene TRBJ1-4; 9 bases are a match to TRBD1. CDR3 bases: TGCGCCAGCAGCCCGGGGACAGGGAGTCCTGAAAAACTGTTTTTT. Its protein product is CASSPGTGSPEKLFF.